This TCR beta chain was sequenced for a study of cytomegalovirus exposure and HLA in healthy donors. A remark on this clone: Its matching antigen is unknown.

Findings and caveats of the study: Presence/absence analyses assumed roughly uniform sequencing depth across donors.

Donors sampled were nominally healthy, though unrecorded immune exposures were likely. This PCR relied on a set of 60 Vbeta primers and 13 Jbeta primers. Data came from immunoSEQ multiplex PCR; TCRdb stores just in-frame clones and leaves some out. The repertoire includes some 110,000 clones, 65% to 85% of them detected once, and around 6% sits in the top ten. CDR1 and CDR2 from the germline V gene are SNHLY and FYNNEI. Trimming removed 7 bases from V and 3 bases from J; junction bases left unmatched: 5. The CDR3 has 15 residues. The chain couples TRBV2 to TRBJ2-1; 11 bases line up with TRBD2. Sequenced input: PBMCs. This TCR derives from a male donor in good health and CMV-seronegative. CDR3 DNA: TGTGCCAGCAACCCGGGACTAGCGGACTACAATGAGCAGTTCTTC. It codes for CASNPGLADYNEQFF.